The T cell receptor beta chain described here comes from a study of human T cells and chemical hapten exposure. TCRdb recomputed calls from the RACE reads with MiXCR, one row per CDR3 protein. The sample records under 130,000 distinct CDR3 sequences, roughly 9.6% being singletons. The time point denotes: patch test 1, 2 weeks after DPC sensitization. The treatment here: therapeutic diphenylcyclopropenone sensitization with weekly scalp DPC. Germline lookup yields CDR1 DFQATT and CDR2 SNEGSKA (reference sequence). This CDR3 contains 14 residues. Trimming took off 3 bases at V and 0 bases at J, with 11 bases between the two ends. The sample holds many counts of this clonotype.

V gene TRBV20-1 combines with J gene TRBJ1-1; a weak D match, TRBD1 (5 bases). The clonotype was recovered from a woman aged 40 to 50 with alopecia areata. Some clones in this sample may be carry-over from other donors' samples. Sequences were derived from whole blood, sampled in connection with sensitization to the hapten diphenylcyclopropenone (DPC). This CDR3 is CSARRGGVNTEAFF. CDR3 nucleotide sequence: TGCAGTGCTAGGCGGGGGGGAGTGAACACTGAAGCTTTCTTT.